This T cell receptor (beta chain) stems from a study of shared clonotypes between healthy human individuals. Study results and caveats: Incompleteness in sorted-subset sequencing, despite large depth, was shown by rarefaction. Non-shared clonotypes showed lower generation probabilities than clonotypes common to all four donors.

The table came from immunoSEQ multiplex PCR; TCRdb's copy has only in-frame clones and leaves some out. The data contain roughly 2 million clones, under 97% of them singletons. This CDR3 spans 14 amino acids. V gave up 3 bases and J gave up 4 bases, with 10 bases separating them. Per the germline V gene, CDR1 is LNHDA and CDR2 is SQIVND (reference sequence). Points on this clone: No antigen is known for it.

Sample: naive CD4+ T cells sorted from blood. Subset of the sample: CD45RA+ positively selected. The genes are TRBV19 and TRBJ1-3; possibly TRBD1 for D (6 bases). The receptor comes from a man younger than 35 in good health. Written as DNA, the CDR3 is TGTGCCAGTAGTATTGACAGGTCCGGAAACACCATATATTTT. Its protein is CASSIDRSGNTIYF.